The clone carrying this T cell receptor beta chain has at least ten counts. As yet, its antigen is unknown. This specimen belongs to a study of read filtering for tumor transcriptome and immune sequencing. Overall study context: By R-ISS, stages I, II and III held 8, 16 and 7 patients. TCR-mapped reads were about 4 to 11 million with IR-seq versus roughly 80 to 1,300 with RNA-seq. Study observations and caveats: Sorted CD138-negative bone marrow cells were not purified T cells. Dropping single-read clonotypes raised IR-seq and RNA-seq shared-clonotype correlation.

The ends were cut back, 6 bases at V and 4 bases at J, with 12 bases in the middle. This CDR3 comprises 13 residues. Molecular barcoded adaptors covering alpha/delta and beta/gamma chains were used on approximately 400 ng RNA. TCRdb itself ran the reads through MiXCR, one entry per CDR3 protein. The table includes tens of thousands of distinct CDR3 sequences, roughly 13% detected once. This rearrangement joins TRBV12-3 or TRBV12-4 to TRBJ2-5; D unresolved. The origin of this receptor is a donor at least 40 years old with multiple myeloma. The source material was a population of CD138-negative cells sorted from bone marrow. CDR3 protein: CASSPSSRETQYF. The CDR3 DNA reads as TGTGCCAGCAGCCCTTCCTCTCGAGAGACCCAGTACTTC.